A single sample gave rise to the 31 T cell receptor beta chains below, sequenced in a study of immune cell composition in non-small cell lung cancer. Clones were read by immunoSEQ multiplex PCR, and TCRdb kept only the in-frame ones, dropping some. The sample shows approximately 3,200 clones, 65% to 80% of them seen only once. The sequenced material came from lung tumor tissue. The receptors were sampled from a human donor with non-small cell lung cancer.

This clone is classed as large. The J gene is TRBJ2-1, the V gene TRBV4-2; the match to TRBD1 covers 9 bases. From germline, CDR1 is LGHNA and CDR2 YNFKEQ. The V segment lost 4 bases and the J segment 7 bases; nucleotides outside the gene matches: 8. The CDR3 contains 15 residues. DNA for the CDR3: TGTGCCAGCAGCCCAACCCTAGACAGGGGGAATGAGCAGTTCTTC. Its protein product is CASSPTLDRGNEQFF.

This clone was picked up a small number of times. The chain joins TRBV4-3 to TRBJ2-7; TRBD2 might be the D (6 bases). The germline V gene has CDR1 LGHNA and CDR2 YSLEER. The CDR3 runs 13 residues. Trimming took off 3 bases at V and 5 bases at J, with 11 bases between the two ends. CDR3 loop: CASSQEGWNEQYF. CDR3 sequence (DNA): TGCGCCAGCAGCCAGGAGGGGTGGAACGAGCAGTACTTC.

The rearrangement joins TRBV28 to TRBJ1-6, with D perhaps TRBD1 (5 bases). Germline lookup yields CDR1 MDHEN and CDR2 SYDVKM. V lost 3 bases, J lost 9 bases, and 12 bases lay in between. This CDR3 contains 14 residues. The DNA for the CDR3 is TGTGCCAGCAGTTTCCGCAGGGTAGTTTCACCCCTCCACTTT. Translated: CASSFRRVVSPLHF.

The chain couples TRBV4-2 to TRBJ2-1, with TRBD2 identical over 10 bases. The CDR3 contains 20 residues. Germline CDR1 and CDR2: LGHNA and YNFKEQ. V shed 1 base, J shed 0 bases, and the junction held 12 bases outside the gene matches. CDR3 bases: TGTGCCAGCAGCCAAGTAAGGGCTAGCGGGGGTCTTAGCTCCTACAATGAGCAGTTCTTC. It encodes CASSQVRASGGLSSYNEQFF.

This sequence joins TRBV5-4 and TRBJ1-1, with 7 nucleotides matching TRBD1. V was clipped by 3 bases and J by 1 base; unmatched bases: 6. CDR3 length: 15 residues. CDR1 SGHNT and CDR2 YYREEE come from the germline V gene (reference sequence). In DNA, the CDR3 is TGTGCCAGCAGCTGGCCCGGGACAGCGAACACTGAAGCTTTCTTT. Translated: CASSWPGTANTEAFF.

This chain uses TRBV6-1 with TRBJ2-7, with D tentatively TRBD2 (5 bases). V shed 6 bases and J shed 0 bases, with 12 bases lying between them. The germline gives CDR1 MNHNS, CDR2 SASEGT. This CDR3 contains 14 residues. This CDR3 reads CASRWEHSSYEQYF. The CDR3 bases are TGTGCCAGCAGGTGGGAGCACAGCTCCTACGAGCAGTACTTC.

This CDR3 reads CASSSGSDSPLHF. CDR3 nucleotides: TGTGCCAGCAGCTCTGGTTCGGATTCACCCCTCCACTTT. This chain joins TRBV6-1 and TRBJ1-6; no clear D gene. CDR1 and CDR2 (germline): MNHNS, SASEGT. Between the trimmed V and J ends, which lost 6 bases and 8 bases, there was a span of 11 bases. This CDR3 region has 13 residues.

Written as DNA, the CDR3 is TGTGCCAGCACCCTCACAGGGCTCGAGCAGTACTTC. Its protein is CASTLTGLEQYF. The chain joins TRBV2 to TRBJ2-7; tentative D call: TRBD1 (6 bases). Germline V gene lookup returns CDR1 SNHLY and CDR2 FYNNEI. This CDR3 comprises 12 residues. V lost 7 bases and J lost 6, with 13 bases in between.

This clone has just one count. The chain carries TRBV4-3 and TRBJ2-1, with D uncertain. The CDR3 extends over 16 amino acids. V dropped 0 bases and J dropped 2 bases, with 11 bases sitting between them. The germline V gene encodes CDR1 LGHNA and CDR2 YSLEER. The CDR3 nucleotides read TGCGCCAGCAGCCAAGATTCCTTGGGCCCCTACAATGAGCAGTTCTTC. Protein product: CASSQDSLGPYNEQFF.

The gene calls are TRBV6-6 and TRBJ1-2; D is uncertain. The CDR3 covers 14 residues. Germline CDR1 MNHNY, CDR2 SVGAGI (reference sequence). Trimming stripped 6 bases from V and 2 bases from J, with 13 bases between. CDR3 region: CASSPTPRNYGYTF. The CDR3 coding sequence is TGTGCCAGCAGCCCCACCCCCAGGAACTATGGCTACACCTTC.

This chain joins TRBV6-6 and TRBJ2-7, with a tentative D call TRBD1 (6 bases). The germline V gene has CDR1 MNHNY and CDR2 SVGAGI (reference sequence). Trimming removed 5 bases at V and 1 base at J, with 9 bases between. This CDR3 comprises 13 residues. The CDR3 is CASSRQASYEQYF. CDR3 coding DNA: TGTGCCAGCAGTAGACAGGCTTCCTACGAGCAGTACTTC.

This chain links TRBV19 with TRBJ1-5, with a tentative D call TRBD1 (6 bases). CDR1 LNHDA and CDR2 SQIVND come from the germline V gene (reference sequence). Between the trimmed V and J ends, which lost 6 bases and 5 bases, there was a span of 17 bases. CDR3 length: 15 residues. The CDR3 loop is CASSTLGGPHQPQHF. The DNA of the CDR3 is TGTGCCAGTAGCACCCTGGGGGGGCCGCATCAGCCCCAGCATTTT. The full variable domain, in which reference TRBV19 and TRBJ1-5 provide the parts outside the CDR3, is DGGITQSPKYLFRKEGQNVTLSCEQNLNHDAMYWYRQDPGQGLRLIYYSQIVNDFQKGDIAEGYSVSREKKESFPLTVTSAQKNPTAFYLCASSTLGGPHQPQHFGDGTRLSIL.

J is TRBJ2-5 and V is TRBV7-2; TRBD1 agrees at 7 bases. Germline V gene data show CDR1 as SGHTA and CDR2 as FQGNSA. The trim removed 6 bases at V and 5 bases at J, leaving 18 bases unmatched. The CDR3 contains 17 residues. This CDR3 reads CASRYRGPPLYWETQYF. The CDR3 coding sequence is TGTGCCAGCAGATATAGGGGGCCCCCATTGTACTGGGAGACCCAGTACTTC.

This chain joins TRBV28 and TRBJ1-2; D might be TRBD1 (5 bases). The CDR3 is 14 amino acids. V lost 7 bases, J lost 0 bases, and 12 bases lay in between. The germline CDR1 and CDR2 sequences are MDHEN and SYDVKM. Here the CDR3 reads CASTSGGSNYGYTF. The CDR3 DNA reads as TGTGCCAGCACCTCCGGGGGGTCTAACTATGGCTACACCTTC.

This clone has a single count. The chain combines TRBV7-9 with TRBJ1-1, with 12 bases that match TRBD1. The J segment lost 6 bases and the V segment lost 4 bases, leaving 6 bases of the junction unmatched. The CDR3 covers 15 residues. The germline V gene has CDR1 SEHNR and CDR2 FQNEAQ (reference sequence). CDR3 DNA sequence: TGTGCCAGCAGCTACGGGACAGGGGGCCAGGCTGAAGCTTTCTTT. Its translation is CASSYGTGGQAEAFF.

V usage is TRBV5-1 and J usage is TRBJ2-2; the match to TRBD1 covers 8 bases. CDR1 SGHRS and CDR2 YFSETQ come from the germline V gene. With 2 bases clipped from V and 3 bases from J, the junction kept 3 bases outside the gene matches. This CDR3 is built from 15 residues. The DNA of the CDR3 is TGCGCCAGCAGCTTTTCGACAGGGGACACCGGGGAGCTGTTTTTT. Amino acid sequence: CASSFSTGDTGELFF.

The CDR3 sequence: CAWADRVKQPQHF. CDR3 bases: TGTGCCTGGGCCGACAGGGTAAAACAGCCCCAGCATTTT. The J gene is TRBJ1-5, the V gene TRBV30; 7 nucleotides align to TRBD1. CDR1 is GTSNPN and CDR2 is SVGIG in the germline V gene (reference sequence). The CDR3 loop spans 13 amino acids. The J segment lost 7 bases and the V segment lost 5 bases, leaving 8 bases of the junction unmatched.

The sample holds one count of this clone. This chain joins TRBV7-2 and TRBJ1-5, with D possibly being TRBD1 (5 bases). Per germline, CDR1 SGHTA and CDR2 FQGNSA. This CDR3 region has 15 residues. Trimming took 5 bases from V and 0 from J, leaving 11 bases between them. CDR3 sequence: CASSGGDFSNQPQHF. CDR3 in DNA: TGTGCCAGCAGCGGGGGGGATTTTAGCAATCAGCCCCAGCATTTT. The full variable domain, with the rest looked up from reference TRBV7-2 and TRBJ1-5, is GAGVSQSPSNKVTEKGKDVELRCDPISGHTALYWYRQSLGQGLEFLIYFQGNSAPDKSGLPSDRFSAERTGGSVSTLTIQRTQQEDSAVYLCASSGGDFSNQPQHFGDGTRLSIL.

CDR3 protein: CASSPFGGYNEQFF. In DNA, the CDR3 is TGCGCCAGCAGTCCTTTCGGGGGCTACAATGAGCAGTTCTTC. The chain links TRBV4-3 to TRBJ2-1; possibly TRBD2 for D (6 bases). Germline V CDR1 and CDR2: LGHNA, YSLEER. This CDR3 has 14 residues. V was pared by 6 bases and J by 3 bases, with 12 bases between.

This clone was found once. The chain couples TRBV7-9 to TRBJ1-2; TRBD1 might be the D (5 bases). CDR3 length: 15 amino acids. V shed 5 bases and J shed 6 bases, with 19 bases lying between them. In germline, CDR1 is SEHNR, CDR2 FQNEAQ (reference sequence). For the CDR3, the DNA is TGTGCCAGCAGCCGGGGCCGCGGGAGGTTTGATGGCTACACCTTC. As protein: CASSRGRGRFDGYTF.

The gene calls are TRBV19 and TRBJ2-1; D is possibly TRBD1 (6 bases). Germline V CDR1 and CDR2: LNHDA, SQIVND (reference sequence). V lost 3 bases and J lost 9, with 12 bases in between. The CDR3 runs to 13 residues. The CDR3 reads CASSITGSGEQFF. Here the CDR3 DNA reads TGTGCCAGTAGTATTACAGGGTCGGGTGAGCAGTTCTTC.

V is TRBV14 and J is TRBJ1-2; 7 nucleotides align to TRBD1. Looked up from germline, CDR1 is SGHDN and CDR2 is FVKESK. The trim removed 4 bases at V and 2 bases at J, leaving 1 base unmatched. This CDR3 has 13 residues. The DNA of the CDR3 is TGTGCCAGCAGCCGACAGGGAAACTATGGCTACACCTTC. It yields the protein CASSRQGNYGYTF.

This clone showed up just a few times. This chain uses TRBV7-9 with TRBJ2-1; D is possibly TRBD2 (5 bases). This CDR3 comprises 13 residues. Germline-derived CDR1 and CDR2 are SEHNR and FQNEAQ (reference sequence). Trimming removed 0 bases at V and 9 bases at J, with 9 bases between. CDR3: CASSLAPGSEQFF. CDR3 DNA sequence: TGTGCCAGCAGCTTAGCGCCGGGGAGTGAGCAGTTCTTC.

The chain joins TRBV21-1 to TRBJ1-1; TRBD1 is the table's D call, not checked against the DNA. TRBV21-1 is given as a pseudogene. This CDR3 spans 15 amino acids. The CDR3 DNA sequence: TGTGCCAGCAGCTCCCCTGGTCCAGGCCAACCTGAAGCTTTCTTT. Residues: CASSSPGPGQPEAFF.

This clone has a handful of counts. The chain links TRBV18 to TRBJ1-4; TRBD1 is a possible D gene (6 bases). V shed 3 bases and J shed 7 bases, with 18 bases lying between them. Germline lookup yields CDR1 KGHSH and CDR2 LQKENI. This CDR3 has 16 residues. The CDR3 protein is CASSPGSQGGGEKLFF. The DNA of the CDR3 is TGTGCCAGCTCACCGGGCTCACAGGGTGGAGGTGAAAAACTGTTTTTT.

This chain links TRBV18 with TRBJ2-1, with D unresolved. Germline V gives CDR1 KGHSH, CDR2 LQKENI. Trimming took off 2 bases at V and 0 bases at J, with 11 bases between the two ends. This CDR3 has 16 amino acids. CDR3 residues: CASSPILPSSYNEQFF. DNA for the CDR3: TGTGCCAGCTCACCAATCCTGCCGAGCTCCTACAATGAGCAGTTCTTC.

A few counts support this clone. The V call is TRBV7-9, the J call TRBJ2-2; tentatively, D is TRBD1 (5 bases). The V and J ends lost 5 bases and 1 base respectively, with 11 bases between them. CDR1 and CDR2 from the germline V gene are SEHNR and FQNEAQ (reference sequence). The CDR3 has 15 amino acids. Here the CDR3 DNA reads TGTGCCAGCAGCCCCTGGGGCATGAACACCGGGGAGCTGTTTTTT. Amino acid sequence: CASSPWGMNTGELFF.

This chain links TRBV19 with TRBJ2-7, with TRBD2 as a possible D gene (5 bases). V lost 3 bases and J 4 bases, leaving 13 bases between the germline ends. The germline V gene has CDR1 LNHDA and CDR2 SQIVND (reference sequence). The CDR3 is 14 residues long. CDR3 sequence (DNA): TGTGCCAGTAGTATTAAAGCGGACCGTTACGAGCAGTACTTC. Translation gives CASSIKADRYEQYF.

This clone came up once. This chain uses TRBV6-5 with TRBJ2-3, with D perhaps TRBD1 (6 bases). V lost 5 bases to trimming and J lost 0 bases, with 9 bases between them. The CDR3 length is 14 residues. Germline V gene lookup returns CDR1 MNHEY and CDR2 SVGAGI. CDR3 in amino acids: CASSRDTSTDTQYF. For the CDR3, the DNA is TGTGCCAGCAGTCGGGACACCAGCACAGATACGCAGTATTTT.

The chain is built from TRBV9 and TRBJ1-4, with D possibly being TRBD1 (6 bases). The V and J ends lost 0 bases and 3 bases respectively, with 9 bases between them. Germline V gene lookup returns CDR1 SGDLS and CDR2 YYNGEE. The CDR3 is made up of 15 amino acids. The CDR3 is CASSVDQGPNEKLFF. CDR3 nucleotides: TGTGCCAGCAGCGTAGACCAGGGGCCTAATGAAAAACTGTTTTTT. The entire variable domain, with the rest obtained from reference TRBV9 and TRBJ1-4, is as follows: DSGVTQTPKHLITATGQRVTLRCSPRSGDLSVYWYQQSLDQGLQFLIQYYNGEERAKGNILERFSAQQFPDLHSELNLSSLELGDSALYFCASSVDQGPNEKLFFGSGTQLSVL.

This rearrangement joins TRBV7-9 to TRBJ2-7; D perhaps matches TRBD2 (6 bases). Germline CDR1 SEHNR, CDR2 FQNEAQ (reference sequence). This CDR3 is 14 amino acids long. V lost 6 bases and J 2 bases, leaving 14 bases between the germline ends. As DNA, the CDR3 is TGTGCCAGCAGTAAAAGTGGAGGGACCTACGAGCAGTACTTC. Its protein product is CASSKSGGTYEQYF.